This entry lists 24 T cell receptor beta chains sequenced from one sample in a study of OX40 agonist ivuxolimab in advanced cancers. Repertoires were generated with immunoSEQ multiplex PCR, while TCRdb's copy carries only in-frame clones and drops some. The sample contains roughly 34,000 clones, around 79% of which appear only once. This material consisted of CD4+ or CD8+ T cells sorted from blood, taken in a trial of the OX40 agonist ivuxolimab. These receptors all come from an adult with an advanced solid tumor such as melanoma, head and neck, liver or kidney cancer.

The chain has TRBV7-3 and TRBJ2-3; TRBD2 matches at 8 bases. Per germline, CDR1 SGHTA and CDR2 FQGTGA. The CDR3 loop spans 14 amino acids. Trimming at V came to 5 bases and at J to 1 base, leaving 2 bases not matched to a gene. CDR3 bases: TGTGCCAGCAGCCGTAGCGGGGGCACAGATACGCAGTATTTT. Translated, it gives CASSRSGGTDTQYF.

On this clone: Being one base from a much bigger clone, this may be a read error. The genes are TRBV7-9 and TRBJ2-7; 8 positions agree with TRBD1. Germline CDR1 is SEHNR and CDR2 is FQNEAQ (reference sequence). The CDR3 length is 14 residues. The CDR3 spells CAGSLAGGGYEQYF. The CDR3 DNA is TGTGCCGGCAGCTTAGCAGGGGGCGGGTACGAGCAGTACTTC.

The genes are TRBV5-4 and TRBJ2-6; D gene unclear. Trimming removed 0 bases at V and 1 base at J, with 8 bases between. This CDR3 spans 16 amino acids. Germline values: CDR1 SGHNT, CDR2 YYREEE (reference sequence). CDR3 sequence (DNA): TGTGCCAGCAGCTTGGTGACCCCTTCTGGGGCCAACGTCCTGACTTTC. Its protein is CASSLVTPSGANVLTF.

The rearrangement uses TRBV6-5 and TRBJ1-5; no reliable D call. V was shortened by 5 bases and J by 2 bases, with 10 bases between the two germline ends. Germline CDR1 reads MNHEY; CDR2 reads SVGAGI. The CDR3 loop spans 14 amino acids. The CDR3 is CASSDGIGNQPQHF. The CDR3 DNA is TGTGCCAGCAGTGACGGGATTGGCAATCAGCCCCAGCATTTT.

This CDR3 is CSVGHAWAEAFF. The CDR3, as DNA: TGCAGCGTTGGACATGCCTGGGCTGAAGCTTTCTTT. V gene TRBV29-1 combines with J gene TRBJ1-1; D is undetermined. The CDR3 contains 12 residues. Germline CDR1 is SQVTM and CDR2 is ANQGSEA. V dropped 4 bases and J dropped 6 bases, with 12 bases sitting between them.

The chain has TRBV10-3 and TRBJ2-5; TRBD1 might be the D (5 bases). Trimming pared 6 bases from V and 4 bases from J, leaving 15 bases between. This CDR3 has 14 residues. From germline, CDR1 is ENHRY and CDR2 SYGVKD. The CDR3 nucleotides read TGTGCCATCAGGGCAGGGAAGGGTCCAGAGACCCAGTACTTC. The encoded protein is CAIRAGKGPETQYF.

The gene calls are TRBV2 and TRBJ2-1; 7 nucleotides line up with TRBD2. The junction had 3 bases not matched to a gene; V was cut back by 6 bases and J by 7 bases. This CDR3 is 12 amino acids long. Per the germline V gene, CDR1 is SNHLY and CDR2 is FYNNEI. DNA for the CDR3: TGTGCCAGCAGCGGACTAGTAAATGAGCAGTTCTTC. This translates into CASSGLVNEQFF.

The chain is built from TRBV29-1 and TRBJ2-3; 13 bases are shared with TRBD2. The ends lost 3 bases at V and 3 bases at J; junction bases unmatched: 6. The germline V gene has CDR1 SQVTM and CDR2 ANQGSEA. The CDR3 has 16 residues. The CDR3 coding sequence is TGCAGCGTTGATGGGACTAGCGGGGTAGTGACAGATACGCAGTATTTT. Translation: CSVDGTSGVVTDTQYF.

The chain recombines TRBV7-9 with TRBJ2-7; no definite D call. The ends were cut back, 3 bases at V and 0 bases at J, with 3 bases in the middle. Germline lookup yields CDR1 SEHNR and CDR2 FQNEAQ (reference sequence). This CDR3 has 12 residues. DNA for the CDR3: TGTGCCAGCAGCTTGGGCTCCTACGAGCAGTACTTC. Translating gives CASSLGSYEQYF. The full variable domain, rest sourced from reference TRBV7-9 and TRBJ2-7, is DTGVSQNPRHKITKRGQNVTFRCDPISEHNRLYWYRQTLGQGPEFLTYFQNEAQLEKSRLLSDRFSAERPKGSFSTLEIQRTEQGDSAMYLCASSLGSYEQYFGPGTRLTVT.

V usage is TRBV14 and J usage is TRBJ2-2; D perhaps matches TRBD1 (6 bases). V was pared by 0 bases and J by 3 bases, with 14 bases between. The CDR3 sequence is 17 residues long. Germline loops: CDR1 SGHDN, CDR2 FVKESK. This CDR3 is CASSQDIGQLHTGELFF. CDR3 sequence (DNA): TGTGCCAGCAGCCAAGATATCGGACAGTTGCACACCGGGGAGCTGTTTTTT.

This chain uses TRBV2 with TRBJ1-2, with TRBD1 as a possible D gene (6 bases). V lost 6 bases, J lost 4 bases, and 15 bases lay in between. Germline values: CDR1 SNHLY, CDR2 FYNNEI. The CDR3 is made up of 14 amino acids. The chain's CDR3 is CASSNKGQLYGYTF. The DNA for the CDR3 is TGTGCCAGCAGCAACAAAGGACAGCTCTATGGCTACACCTTC.

The rearrangement links TRBV5-6 to TRBJ2-5, with D possibly being TRBD2 (7 bases). The germline V gene has CDR1 SGHDT and CDR2 YYEEEE. V was clipped by 3 bases and J by 5 bases, with 20 bases between them. The CDR3 is 16 residues long. CDR3 bases: TGTGCCAGCAGCTCCCAGACTAGTCCGGGGGGCGAGACCCAGTACTTC. Its protein is CASSSQTSPGGETQYF.

The chain uses TRBV15 and TRBJ1-5; D remains ambiguous. V was pared by 0 bases and J by 3 bases, with 9 bases between. CDR1 is LNHNV and CDR2 is YYDKDF in the germline V gene (reference sequence). The CDR3 consists of 15 residues. CDR3 region: CATSREASSNQPQHF. The CDR3 region has the DNA TGTGCCACCAGCAGAGAGGCGAGTTCCAATCAGCCCCAGCATTTT.

This clone has more than one count but fewer than ten. Germline is not matched at one junction end, which may reflect a read error. CDR3 DNA: TGTGCCAGCAGGGAAGGACAGGGAACCTATTCACCCCTCCACTTT. Protein product: CASREGQGTYSPLHF. V and J are TRBV2 and TRBJ1-6; 8 positions match TRBD1. The CDR3 extends over 15 amino acids. Germline CDR1 and CDR2: SNHLY and FYNNEI.

The rearrangement links TRBV21-1 to TRBJ1-2; no DNA check was done on the table's D call, TRBD1. TRBV21-1 is annotated as a pseudogene. The CDR3 spans 17 residues. This CDR3 is CASSKKGRAAPLYGYTF. The DNA for the CDR3 is TGTGCCAGCAGCAAAAAGGGCAGGGCGGCCCCTTTATATGGCTACACCTTC.

The chain links TRBV5-4 to TRBJ1-2; 7 bases match TRBD1. The V and J ends lost 4 bases and 4 bases, in that order; junction bases with no gene match: 7. CDR1 SGHNT and CDR2 YYREEE come from the germline V gene (reference sequence). This CDR3 has 14 amino acids. The CDR3: CASSQTGWGYGYTF. Written as DNA, the CDR3 is TGTGCCAGCAGCCAGACAGGGTGGGGCTATGGCTACACCTTC.

The chain couples TRBV7-7 to TRBJ2-7; 9 nucleotides align to TRBD1. The CDR3 spans 13 residues. Germline CDR1 SSHAT, CDR2 FNYEAQ (reference sequence). After removal of 5 bases from V and 4 bases from J, the junction contained 3 bases not matched to a gene. CDR3 sequence reads: CASSPDRGYEQYF. The CDR3 DNA follows: TGTGCCAGCAGCCCGGACAGGGGTTACGAGCAGTACTTC.

The rearrangement links TRBV2 to TRBJ2-6, with D maybe TRBD1 (5 bases). The CDR3 spans 17 residues. Germline lookup yields CDR1 SNHLY and CDR2 FYNNEI. V shed 6 bases and J shed 4 bases, with 19 bases lying between them. The CDR3 nucleotides are TGTGCCAGCAGAAGCAGGGTTGAGGCGTTGGGGGCCAACGTCCTGACTTTC. The encoded protein is CASRSRVEALGANVLTF.

V and J are TRBV5-6 and TRBJ1-1; a possible D gene is TRBD1 (6 bases). Trimming took 0 bases from V and 0 from J, leaving 15 bases between them. Germline CDR1 and CDR2: SGHDT and YYEEEE. The CDR3 contains 17 residues. The CDR3 coding sequence is TGTGCCAGCAGCTTGGCTAGGGGGGCCGGAATGAACACTGAAGCTTTCTTT. This gives the protein CASSLARGAGMNTEAFF.

This clone was detected only a few times. The chain employs TRBV9 and TRBJ1-4; 8 bases are a match to TRBD1. The germline V gene has CDR1 SGDLS and CDR2 YYNGEE. The CDR3 is 15 amino acids. Losses at the gene ends were 4 bases for V and 6 bases for J; bases not matched to a gene: 8. The CDR3 sequence is CASSPSTGADEKLFF. Written as DNA, the CDR3 is TGTGCCAGCAGCCCCTCGACAGGGGCAGATGAAAAACTGTTTTTT.

This clone was seen a few times. V and J are TRBV9 and TRBJ1-5; TRBD1 is a possible D gene (6 bases). Trimming stripped 3 bases from V and 5 bases from J, with 12 bases between. CDR3 size: 14 residues. Germline V gene sequence: CDR1 SGDLS, CDR2 YYNGEE. The CDR3 coding sequence is TGTGCCAGCAGCGCACAGGGCAACGATCAGCCCCAGCATTTT. Its translation: CASSAQGNDQPQHF.

The chain carries TRBV10-2 and TRBJ2-1, with TRBD2 matching over 11 bases. With 5 bases clipped from V and 7 bases from J, the junction kept 4 bases outside the gene matches. Germline V CDR1 and CDR2: WSHSY, SAAADI. The CDR3 is made up of 14 amino acids. Written as DNA, the CDR3 is TGCGCCAGCAGTATAGCGGGGGGGAGGAATGAGCAGTTCTTC. Translated, it gives CASSIAGGRNEQFF.

This sequence joins TRBV7-9 and TRBJ2-2; D is unclear. Germline CDR1 is SEHNR and CDR2 is FQNEAQ (reference sequence). Trimming removed 5 bases from V and 11 bases from J, with 6 bases in between. This CDR3 has 10 residues. The CDR3 loop is CASSPSELFF. CDR3 nucleotides: TGTGCCAGCAGCCCCAGCGAGCTGTTTTTT.

This clone was observed a handful of times. The V gene is TRBV21-1, the J gene TRBJ1-5. TRBV21-1 is labeled a pseudogene. The length of the CDR3 is 18 residues. This CDR3 is CASSKYLARVGGNQPQHF. The CDR3 DNA follows: TGTGCCAGCAGCAAATATTTGGCGAGAGTTGGGGGCAATCAGCCCCAGCATTTT.